The clone carrying this T cell receptor beta chain was detected only a few times. Its antigen is unknown. Construction of TCR beta libraries was performed using quantitative 5'-RACE with molecular barcodes. TCRdb itself ran the 5' RACE reads through MiXCR, one entry per CDR3 protein. The sample lists about 220,000 distinct CDR3 sequences, around 25% occurring once. The CDR3 length is 13 residues. The germline V gene has CDR1 DFQATT and CDR2 SNEGSKA (reference sequence). V was clipped by 5 bases and J by 2 bases; unmatched bases: 5. These data come from a study of CD8 T cells in ankylosing spondylitis. Whole-study results and caveats: Prior literature has documented some motif variants in synovial fluid and blood from reactive arthritis. According to the report, clones linked to the disease were significantly enriched in matched synovial fluid samples taken from ankylosing spondylitis patients. Within ankylosing spondylitis blood, a TCR beta motif made up of roughly eight highly homologous variants appeared to be characteristic.

This clonotype was sampled from a male donor with ankylosing spondylitis or in good health (not recorded which). Sequenced input: blood, either unsorted or a sorted T cell fraction (not recorded which). The V gene is TRBV20-1, the J gene TRBJ2-7, with TRBD2 identical over 8 bases. The CDR3 nucleotides read TGCAGTGCTCACCGTAGCGGGACCTACGAGCAGTACTTC. Translating it yields CSAHRSGTYEQYF.